This TCR beta chain originates from a study of blood T cell repertoires in COVID-19. As for the study in general: Some COVID-19 samples were acute and others convalescent; all came from the United States, Italy and Spain. PBMCs, B-cell-depleted T cells, or T cells were the source of the cDNA or gDNA that made up the material.

Original methodology: By means of reference gene primer amplification, nucleated cell counts were estimated. The table came from immunoSEQ multiplex PCR; TCRdb's copy has only in-frame clones and leaves some out. V, J and clone size are those of that table, while D and trimming were read from the DNA. The data hold around 100,000 clones, with under 90% observed a single time. CDR3 length equals 12 residues. Germline V gives CDR1 MDHEN, CDR2 SYDVKM. V dropped 7 bases and J dropped 6 bases, with 9 bases sitting between them. The source material was peripheral blood. The origin of this receptor is a human donor in a cohort sampled during active COVID-19. The chain employs TRBV28 and TRBJ2-2; tentative D call: TRBD1 (5 bases). The CDR3: CASTIGAGELFF. The CDR3 nucleotides are TGTGCCAGCACCATAGGGGCCGGGGAGCTGTTTTTT.